The following is a T cell receptor (beta chain) sequence with its context. Antigen: not known. V shed 5 bases and J 6 bases; nucleotides not matched to a gene: 3. This CDR3 is built from 13 residues. The sample belongs to a study of response to subunit inactivated influenza vaccine. Study-wide results and caveats: Few additional T cells are recruited per seasonal influenza vaccination, authors suggested.

TCRdb passed the RT-PCR reads through MiXCR, listing each CDR3 protein once. The table has approximately 530,000 distinct CDR3 sequences, approximately 6.9% seen once. This TCR was recovered from a man between 50 and 70 years old who received an inactivated influenza vaccine. Specimen: PBMCs from blood, collected 23 months after vaccination. The chain is built from TRBV12-3 or TRBV12-4 and TRBJ1-1, with 10 bases matching TRBD1. The CDR3 sequence is CASSRTGGAEAFF. The CDR3 DNA reads as TGTGCCAGCAGTAGGACAGGGGGGGCTGAAGCTTTCTTT.